The entry below describes one T cell receptor (beta chain). The antigen remains undetermined. Every donor gave roughly 9.6 milliliters of peripheral blood. Per sample, at least 6 micrograms of total RNA were extracted. With a J-beta primer mix and a sample-barcoded 5' primer, a second PCR ran about 6 to 11 cycles. A template-switch adaptor with 12 random nucleotides tagged each cDNA molecule. From the 5' RACE reads, TCRdb called clonotypes with MiXCR, one entry per CDR3 protein. Of about 730,000 distinct CDR3 sequences listed, about 42% are singletons. The data belong to a study of blood T cells in healthy people across ages. Study-level results: Whereas aged donors had fewer naive CD4+ cells, long-lived donors had more of them and higher diversity.

The sample was blood. The source is an older woman in good health.

This CDR3 reads CASSLAWRETEAFF. The CDR3 DNA is TGTGCCAGCAGCTTGGCCTGGCGTGAAACTGAAGCTTTCTTT. This chain uses TRBV5-6 with TRBJ1-1; no clear D. CDR1 is SGHDT and CDR2 is YYEEEE in the germline V gene. The germline V and J ends were trimmed by 0 bases and 5 bases, with 11 bases remaining between them. The CDR3 extends over 14 amino acids.